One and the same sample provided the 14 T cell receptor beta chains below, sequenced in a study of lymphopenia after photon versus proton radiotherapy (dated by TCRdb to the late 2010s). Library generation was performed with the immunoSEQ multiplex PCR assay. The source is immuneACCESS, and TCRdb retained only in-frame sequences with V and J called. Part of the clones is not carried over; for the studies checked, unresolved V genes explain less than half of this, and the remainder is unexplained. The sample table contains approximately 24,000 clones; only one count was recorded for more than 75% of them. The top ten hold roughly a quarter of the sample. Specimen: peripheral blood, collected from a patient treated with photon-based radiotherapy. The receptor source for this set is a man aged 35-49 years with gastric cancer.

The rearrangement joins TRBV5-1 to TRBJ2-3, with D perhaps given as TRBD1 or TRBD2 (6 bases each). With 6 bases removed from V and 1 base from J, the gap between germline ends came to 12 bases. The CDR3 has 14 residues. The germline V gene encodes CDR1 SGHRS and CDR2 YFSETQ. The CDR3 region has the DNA TGCGCCAGCACCTCGAGGGGGGGCACAGATACGCAGTATTTT. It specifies CASTSRGGTDTQYF.

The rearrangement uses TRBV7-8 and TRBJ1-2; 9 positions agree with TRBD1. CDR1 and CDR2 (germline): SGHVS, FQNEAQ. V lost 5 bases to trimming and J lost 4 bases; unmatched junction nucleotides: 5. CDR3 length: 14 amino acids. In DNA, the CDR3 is TGTGCCAGCAGCGAAAAACAGGGGGCCTATGGCTACACCTTC. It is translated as CASSEKQGAYGYTF. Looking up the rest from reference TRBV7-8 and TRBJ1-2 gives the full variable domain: GAGVSQSPRYKVAKRGQDVALRCDPISGHVSLFWYQQALGQGPEFLTYFQNEAQLDKSGLPSDRFFAERPEGSVSTLKIQRTQQEDSAVYLCASSEKQGAYGYTFGSGTRLTVV.

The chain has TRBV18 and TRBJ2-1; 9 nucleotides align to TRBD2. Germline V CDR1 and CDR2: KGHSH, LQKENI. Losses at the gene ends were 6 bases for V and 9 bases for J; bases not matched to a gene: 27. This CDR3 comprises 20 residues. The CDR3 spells CASSPVVTPLAGSREGEQFF. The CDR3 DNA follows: TGTGCCAGCTCCCCCGTTGTAACCCCACTAGCGGGTTCGAGGGAGGGTGAGCAGTTCTTC. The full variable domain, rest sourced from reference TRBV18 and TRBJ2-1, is NAGVMQNPRHLVRRRGQEARLRCSPMKGHSHVYWYRQLPEEGLKFMVYLQKENIIDESGMPKERFSAEFPKEGPSILRIQQVVRGDSAAYFCASSPVVTPLAGSREGEQFFGPGTRLTVL.

Here the CDR3 DNA reads TGTGCCAGTAGTAGCTCCCGTGCTAGCGACATTCAGTACTTC. Its translation is CASSSSRASDIQYF. V gene TRBV19 combines with J gene TRBJ2-4, with a possible D match to TRBD2 (6 bases). The V end was cut by 4 bases, the J end by 8 bases, with 15 bases between. The germline CDR1 and CDR2 sequences are LNHDA and SQIVND (reference sequence). The CDR3 runs to 14 residues. Together with reference TRBV19 and TRBJ2-4, the CDR3 gives the full variable domain: DGGITQSPKYLFRKEGQNVTLSCEQNLNHDAMYWYRQDPGQGLRLIYYSQIVNDFQKGDIAEGYSVSREKKESFPLTVTSAQKNPTAFYLCASSSSRASDIQYFGAGTRLSVL.

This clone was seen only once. CDR3 loop: CASSQEISETQYF. The CDR3 DNA sequence: TGTGCCAGCAGCCAAGAGATTTCAGAGACCCAGTACTTC. The gene calls are TRBV14 and TRBJ2-5, with D uncertain. The CDR3 runs to 13 residues. Germline V gene lookup returns CDR1 SGHDN and CDR2 FVKESK. Trimming took off 0 bases at V and 4 bases at J, with 6 bases between the two ends.

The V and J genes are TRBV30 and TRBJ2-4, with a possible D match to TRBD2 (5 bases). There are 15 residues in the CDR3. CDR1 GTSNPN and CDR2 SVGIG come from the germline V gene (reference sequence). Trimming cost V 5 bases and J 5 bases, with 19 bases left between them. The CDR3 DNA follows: TGTGCCTGGTCCGGAGAACGGAAGAGGGAAAACATTCAGTACTTC. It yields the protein CAWSGERKRENIQYF. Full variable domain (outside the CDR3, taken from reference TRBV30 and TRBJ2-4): SQTIHQWPATLVQPVGSPLSLECTVEGTSNPNLYWYRQAAGRGLQLLFYSVGIGQISSEVPQNLSASRPQDRQFILSSKKLLLSDSGFYLCAWSGERKRENIQYFGAGTRLSVL.

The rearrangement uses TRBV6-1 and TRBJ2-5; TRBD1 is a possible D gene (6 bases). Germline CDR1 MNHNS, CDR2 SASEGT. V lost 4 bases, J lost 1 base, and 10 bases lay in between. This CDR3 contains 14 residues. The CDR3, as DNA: TGTGCCAGCAGTGCACAGGGTCGCCAAGAGACCCAGTACTTC. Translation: CASSAQGRQETQYF.

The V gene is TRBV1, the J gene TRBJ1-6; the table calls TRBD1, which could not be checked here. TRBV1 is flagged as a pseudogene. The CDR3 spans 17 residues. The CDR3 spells CTSSQAATGALSSPLHF. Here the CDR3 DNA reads TGCACCAGCAGCCAAGCTGCGACAGGGGCTCTCTCTTCACCCCTCCACTTT.

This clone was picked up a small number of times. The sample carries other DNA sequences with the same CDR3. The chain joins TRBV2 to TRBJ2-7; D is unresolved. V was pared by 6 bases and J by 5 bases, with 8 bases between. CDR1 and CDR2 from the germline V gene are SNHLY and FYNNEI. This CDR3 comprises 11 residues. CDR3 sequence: CASSLTDEQYF. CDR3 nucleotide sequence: TGTGCCAGCAGCTTAACTGACGAGCAGTACTTC.

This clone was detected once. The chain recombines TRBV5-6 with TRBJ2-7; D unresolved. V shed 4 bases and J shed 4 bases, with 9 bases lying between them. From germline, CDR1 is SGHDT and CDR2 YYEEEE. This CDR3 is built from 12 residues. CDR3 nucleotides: TGTGCCAGCAGCCTCCATCGGTACGAGCAGTACTTC. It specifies CASSLHRYEQYF.

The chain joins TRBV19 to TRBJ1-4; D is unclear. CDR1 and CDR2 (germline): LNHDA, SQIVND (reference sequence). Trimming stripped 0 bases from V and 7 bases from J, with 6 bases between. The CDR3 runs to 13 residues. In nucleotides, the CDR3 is TGTGCCAGTAGTATAGACCCGAGTGAAAAACTGTTTTTT. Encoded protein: CASSIDPSEKLFF.

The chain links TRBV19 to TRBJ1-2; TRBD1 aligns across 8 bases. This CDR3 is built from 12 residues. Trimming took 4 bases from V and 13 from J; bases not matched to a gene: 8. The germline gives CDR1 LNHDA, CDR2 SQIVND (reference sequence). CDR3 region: CASSTPGQAVTF. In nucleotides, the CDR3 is TGTGCCAGTAGTACGCCGGGACAGGCCGTCACCTTC. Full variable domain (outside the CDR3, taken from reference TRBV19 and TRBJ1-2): DGGITQSPKYLFRKEGQNVTLSCEQNLNHDAMYWYRQDPGQGLRLIYYSQIVNDFQKGDIAEGYSVSREKKESFPLTVTSAQKNPTAFYLCASSTPGQAVTFGSGTRLTVV.

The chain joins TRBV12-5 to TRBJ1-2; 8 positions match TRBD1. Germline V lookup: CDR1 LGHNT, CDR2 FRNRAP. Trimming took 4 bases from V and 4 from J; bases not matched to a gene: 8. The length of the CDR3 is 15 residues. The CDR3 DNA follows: TGTGCTAGTGGTTCCCGGACAGGGATGGGCTATGGCTACACCTTC. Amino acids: CASGSRTGMGYGYTF. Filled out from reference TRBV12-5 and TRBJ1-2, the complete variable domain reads DARVTQTPRHKVTEMGQEVTMRCQPILGHNTVFWYRQTMMQGLELLAYFRNRAPLDDSGMPKDRFSAEMPDATLATLKIQPSEPRDSAVYFCASGSRTGMGYGYTFGSGTRLTVV.

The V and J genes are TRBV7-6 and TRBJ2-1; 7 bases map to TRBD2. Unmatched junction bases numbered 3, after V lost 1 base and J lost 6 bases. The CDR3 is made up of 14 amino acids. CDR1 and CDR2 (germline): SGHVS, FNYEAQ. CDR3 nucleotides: TGTGCCAGCAGCTTAGGGGGGGGTACCAATGAGCAGTTCTTC. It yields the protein CASSLGGGTNEQFF.